Listed below are T cell receptor beta chains from one sample, sequenced in a study of blood T cell repertoires in COVID-19. Profiled with immunoSEQ multiplex PCR; TCRdb holds only in-frame clones, not every one. The table includes about 260,000 clones, roughly 80% detected once. The specimen was peripheral blood. The receptors originated from a man aged 55 to 70 who had recovered from COVID-19. Both conserved end residues are part of each CDR3. D genes are given only for firm matches. A clone size is listed for some rows: how often the clone was seen (once, few, many), or a class if it is expanded.

v_call	clone_size	d_call	j_call	cdr3_aa	cdr3_nt
TRBV19	NA	TRBD2	TRBJ2-1	CASSIGKTSGGTYNEQFF	TGTGCCAGTAGTATAGGAAAAACTAGCGGGGGGACCTACAATGAGCAGTTCTTC
TRBV7-3	few	NA	TRBJ2-3	CASSPGQSYTQYF	TGTGCCAGCAGCCCCGGACAGTCCTATACGCAGTATTTT
TRBV6-1	NA	NA	TRBJ1-6	CASSEASGRGSPLHF	TGTGCCAGCAGTGAAGCGTCAGGACGGGGTTCACCCCTCCACTTT
TRBV28	NA	NA	TRBJ2-2	CASSLLLWANTGELFF	TGTGCCAGCAGTTTATTATTGTGGGCCAACACCGGGGAGCTGTTTTTT
TRBV5-6	NA	TRBD2	TRBJ2-3	CASSSGPGGGDTQYF	TGTGCCAGCAGCTCCGGGCCGGGGGGTGGGGATACGCAGTATTTT
TRBV19	NA	NA	TRBJ2-2	CASSISDLTGELFF	TGTGCCAGTAGTATCAGCGACTTAACCGGGGAGCTGTTTTTT
TRBV24-1	NA	TRBD1	TRBJ2-1	CATSDLTGGSHNEQFF	TGTGCCACCAGTGATCTAACAGGGGGCTCCCACAATGAGCAGTTCTTC
TRBV3-1/TRBV3-2	NA	NA	TRBJ2-3	CASSQALGKTDTQYF	TGTGCCAGCAGCCAGGCCCTCGGGAAAACAGATACGCAGTATTTT
TRBV27	NA	TRBD1	TRBJ2-1	CASSAGQGTLDNEQFF	TGTGCCAGCAGTGCAGGACAGGGTACCCTTGACAATGAGCAGTTCTTC
TRBV12-5	once	TRBD1	TRBJ2-7	CASGGLDRGNEQYF	TGTGCTAGTGGTGGCCTGGACAGGGGGAACGAGCAGTACTTC
TRBV19	NA	NA	TRBJ2-5	CASSIVGGEVTQYF	TGTGCCAGTAGTATAGTTGGAGGGGAGGTGACCCAGTACTTC
TRBV9	NA	NA	TRBJ1-1	CASSLAGSAEAFF	TGTGCCAGCAGCCTTGCAGGGTCGGCTGAAGCTTTCTTT
TRBV9	once	NA	TRBJ2-6	CASSVTPGMGQSSGANVLTF	TGTGCCAGCAGCGTAACCCCCGGGATGGGTCAGAGCTCTGGGGCCAACGTCCTGACTTTC
TRBV6-5	NA	TRBD2	TRBJ2-1	CASRGRESYNEQFF	TGTGCCAGCAGAGGGAGGGAGTCCTACAATGAGCAGTTCTTC
TRBV18	once	NA	TRBJ2-2	CASSPSTNTGELFF	TGTGCCAGCTCACCTTCTACGAACACCGGGGAGCTGTTTTTT
TRBV19	NA	NA	TRBJ1-5	CASSASHSGGQPQHF	TGTGCCAGTAGTGCAAGTCACAGCGGTGGGCAGCCCCAGCATTTT
TRBV19	NA	TRBD2	TRBJ2-1	CASNLLAGGPGEQFF	TGTGCCAGTAACTTACTAGCGGGAGGGCCCGGTGAGCAGTTCTTC
TRBV9	NA	NA	TRBJ1-6	CASSVGGESSPLHF	TGTGCCAGCAGCGTCGGCGGGGAGAGTTCACCCCTCCACTTT
TRBV6-5	NA	TRBD2	TRBJ2-2	CASRASGSGSGELFF	TGTGCCAGCAGGGCTAGCGGGAGTGGCTCCGGGGAGCTGTTTTTT
TRBV5-8	NA	NA	TRBJ1-5	CASSLASGQPQHF	TGTGCCAGCAGCTTGGCCTCAGGGCAGCCCCAGCATTTT
TRBV19	NA	NA	TRBJ2-7	CASSIDPSSYEQYF	TGTGCCAGTAGTATCGACCCTAGCTCCTACGAGCAGTACTTC
TRBV29-1	NA	TRBD2	TRBJ2-7	CSVKAGGLAGLLFFHEQYF	TGCAGCGTTAAAGCCGGCGGACTAGCCGGCCTCCTGTTCTTCCACGAGCAGTACTTC
TRBV5-4	NA	NA	TRBJ1-5	CASSNLGVNQPQHF	TGTGCCAGCAGCAACTTGGGCGTCAATCAGCCCCAGCATTTT
TRBV7-8	NA	NA	TRBJ1-2	CASSLTQGTGGYTF	TGTGCCAGCAGCCTAACCCAGGGGACGGGGGGCTACACCTTC
TRBV4-2	few	NA	TRBJ1-4	CASSQDIRGSVEKLFF	TGTGCCAGCAGCCAAGATATCAGAGGGTCCGTCGAAAAACTGTTTTTT
TRBV9	NA	NA	TRBJ2-7	CASSVGGRNYEQYF	TGTGCCAGCAGCGTAGGCGGGCGGAACTACGAGCAGTACTTC
TRBV27	NA	TRBD1	TRBJ1-3	CASSRQGNSGNTIYF	TGTGCCAGCAGTCGACAGGGGAACTCTGGAAACACCATATATTTT
TRBV2	NA	TRBD1	TRBJ1-2	CASSRDRDNYGYTF	TGTGCCAGCAGTCGGGACAGGGACAACTATGGCTACACCTTC
TRBV15	NA	TRBD2	TRBJ2-1	CATSRSRTRGTGNEQFF	TGTGCCACCAGCAGATCTCGGACGCGGGGGACCGGCAATGAGCAGTTCTTC
TRBV7-8	NA	NA	TRBJ2-7	CASSLEGTWGVGYEQYF	TGTGCCAGCAGCTTAGAGGGGACCTGGGGGGTCGGCTACGAGCAGTACTTC
TRBV10-1	NA	TRBD2	TRBJ2-1	CASSEAAGGSYNEQFF	TGCGCCAGCAGTGAAGCAGCGGGGGGTTCCTACAATGAGCAGTTCTTC
TRBV18	NA	NA	TRBJ2-1	CASSPPGGLSSYNEQFF	TGTGCCAGCTCACCACCGGGGGGTCTGAGCTCCTACAATGAGCAGTTCTTC
TRBV18	NA	NA	TRBJ2-1	CASSPKLRGIGSVYNEQFF	TGTGCCAGCTCACCGAAACTCAGGGGTATAGGTTCGGTGTACAATGAGCAGTTCTTC
TRBV4-1	NA	TRBD2	TRBJ2-1	CASRMGEGEQFF	TGCGCCAGCAGGATGGGGGAGGGTGAGCAGTTCTTC
TRBV11-2	NA	TRBD2	TRBJ2-7	CASSLVPSGSLREQYF	TGTGCCAGCAGCTTGGTCCCTAGCGGGAGTTTGCGGGAGCAGTACTTC
TRBV7-9	once	NA	TRBJ2-7	CASSPAGQAYEQYF	TGTGCCAGCAGCCCAGCGGGACAGGCCTACGAGCAGTACTTC
TRBV5-6	NA	TRBD1	TRBJ2-3	CASSSRTGRHTDTQYF	TGTGCCAGCAGCTCTCGGACAGGGCGTCACACAGATACGCAGTATTTT
TRBV7-3	NA	NA	TRBJ1-1	CASSTRRGGLITEAFF	TGTGCCAGCAGCACACGCCGCGGGGGGCTGATCACTGAAGCTTTCTTT
TRBV28	NA	NA	TRBJ1-1	CASIGYTEAFF	TGTGCCAGCATCGGGTACACTGAAGCTTTCTTT
TRBV14	once	TRBD2	TRBJ2-1	CASSPWTSGSNEQFF	TGTGCCAGCAGCCCCTGGACTAGCGGGAGCAATGAGCAGTTCTTC
TRBV27	NA	TRBD2	TRBJ2-5	CASSPRLAGGETQYF	TGTGCCAGCAGTCCAAGACTAGCGGGGGGCGAGACCCAGTACTTC
TRBV28	NA	TRBD2	TRBJ2-3	CASRPRGGTDTQYF	TGTGCCAGCAGACCGCGGGGGGGCACAGATACGCAGTATTTT
TRBV15	NA	NA	TRBJ1-5	CATSRASSNQPQHF	TGTGCCACCAGCAGAGCCAGTAGCAATCAGCCCCAGCATTTT
TRBV7-2	NA	TRBD1	TRBJ2-2	CASSQQGALNTGELFF	TGTGCCAGCAGTCAGCAGGGGGCTCTTAACACCGGGGAGCTGTTTTTT
TRBV21-1	few	NA	TRBJ1-6	CASIHIGDRGMYSPLHF	TGTGCCAGCATCCACATCGGAGACAGGGGGATGTATTCACCCCTCCACTTT
TRBV18	NA	NA	TRBJ2-1	CASSLDRSSYNEQFF	TGTGCCAGCTCCCTAGACAGGAGCTCCTACAATGAGCAGTTCTTC
TRBV18	NA	TRBD1	TRBJ2-5	CASSPPTGQANQETQYF	TGTGCCAGCTCACCACCGACGGGACAGGCAAACCAAGAGACCCAGTACTTC
TRBV19	NA	NA	TRBJ2-1	CASSIRGDYNEQFF	TGTGCCAGTAGTATAAGGGGTGATTACAATGAGCAGTTCTTC
TRBV10-3	few	NA	TRBJ2-7	CAISGNSYYEQYF	TGTGCCATCAGTGGGAACAGTTACTACGAGCAGTACTTC
TRBV19	NA	TRBD1	TRBJ1-5	CASSAPDRVPAKPQHF	TGTGCCAGTAGTGCCCCGGACAGGGTACCTGCCAAGCCCCAGCATTTT
TRBV14	NA	TRBD1	TRBJ1-4	CASSQDIMGLGTGREKLFF	TGTGCCAGCAGCCAAGATATCATGGGGCTTGGGACAGGGCGAGAAAAACTGTTTTTT
TRBV6-5	few	NA	TRBJ1-6	CASRLQGSYNSPLHF	TGTGCCAGCAGGCTCCAGGGCTCCTATAATTCACCCCTCCACTTT
TRBV9	NA	NA	TRBJ1-3	CASSAEVSGWTGNTIYF	TGTGCCAGCAGCGCGGAGGTTTCAGGATGGACTGGAAACACCATATATTTT
TRBV19	NA	TRBD1	TRBJ1-5	CASSIGRDRGHQPQHF	TGTGCCAGTAGTATAGGCCGGGACAGGGGACATCAGCCCCAGCATTTT